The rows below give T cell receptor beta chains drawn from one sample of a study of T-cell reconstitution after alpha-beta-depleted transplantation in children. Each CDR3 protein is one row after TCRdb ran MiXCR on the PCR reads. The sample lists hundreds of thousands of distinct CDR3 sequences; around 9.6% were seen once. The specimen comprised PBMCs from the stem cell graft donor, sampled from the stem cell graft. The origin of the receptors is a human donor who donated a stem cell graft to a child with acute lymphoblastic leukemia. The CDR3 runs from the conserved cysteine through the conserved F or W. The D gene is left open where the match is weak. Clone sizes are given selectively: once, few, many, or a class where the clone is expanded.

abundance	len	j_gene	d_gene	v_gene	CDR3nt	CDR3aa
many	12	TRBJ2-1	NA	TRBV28	TGTGCCAGCAGTTTATGGGGTAGCGAGCAGTTCTTC	CASSLWGSEQFF
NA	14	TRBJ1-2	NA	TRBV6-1	TGTGCCAGCAGACCTTGGGGGGCGAATTATGGCTACACCTTC	CASRPWGANYGYTF
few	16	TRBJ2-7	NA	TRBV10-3	TGTGCCATCAGTGAGTCGACTCTCGGAATCTCCTACGAGCAGTACTTC	CAISESTLGISYEQYF
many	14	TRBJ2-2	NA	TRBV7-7	TGTGCCAGCAGCGCAAACGCGAACACCGGGGAGCTGTTTTTT	CASSANANTGELFF
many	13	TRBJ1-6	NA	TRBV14	TGTGCCAGCAGCCCCTTCGACTCGACACCCCTCCACTTT	CASSPFDSTPLHF
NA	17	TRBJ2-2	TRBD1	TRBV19	TGTGCCAGTAGTACCCGGACAGGGGTTGGGAACACCGGGGAGCTGTTTTTT	CASSTRTGVGNTGELFF
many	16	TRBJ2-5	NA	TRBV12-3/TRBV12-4	TGTGCCAGCAGTTCGGCGGGGGCGAGTGGACAAGAGACCCAGTACTTC	CASSSAGASGQETQYF
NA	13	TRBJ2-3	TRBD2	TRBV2	TGTGCCAGCAGGATAGCGGGGGGAGATACGCAGTATTTT	CASRIAGGDTQYF
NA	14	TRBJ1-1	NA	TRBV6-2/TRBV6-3	TGTGCCAGCAGTTGGGGAGACGTCGGCACTGAAGCTTTCTTT	CASSWGDVGTEAFF
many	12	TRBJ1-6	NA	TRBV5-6	TGTGCCAGCAGCTTGGCGAATTCACCCCTCCACTTT	CASSLANSPLHF
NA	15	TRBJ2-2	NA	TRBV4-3	TGCGCCAGCAGCCAAGCTACAGGGTATGGCGGGGAGCTGTTTTTT	CASSQATGYGGELFF
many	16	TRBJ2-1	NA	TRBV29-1	TGCAGCGCCATAACCGCGACGTGGGGGTCGTACAATGAGCAGTTCTTC	CSAITATWGSYNEQFF
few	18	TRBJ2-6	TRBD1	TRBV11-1	TGTGCCAGCAGCTTAACCCAGGGGGCTCGCTCTGGGGCCAACGTCCTGACTTTC	CASSLTQGARSGANVLTF
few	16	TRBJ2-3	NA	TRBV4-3	TGCGCCAGCAGCCAAGGCCACGGGCAGAGCACAGATACGCAGTATTTT	CASSQGHGQSTDTQYF
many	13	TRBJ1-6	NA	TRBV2	TGTGCCAGCTGCAGGGGTTATAATTCACCCCTCCACTTT	CASCRGYNSPLHF
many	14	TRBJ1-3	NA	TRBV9	TGTGCCAGCAGCGTGAGCAGGTCTGGAAACACCATATATTTT	CASSVSRSGNTIYF
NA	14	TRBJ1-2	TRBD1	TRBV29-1	TGCAGCACCTCCGGGACAGGGAAGATCCATGGCTACACCTTC	CSTSGTGKIHGYTF
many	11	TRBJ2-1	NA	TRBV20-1	TGCAGTGCTACTACTAGTAATGAGCAGTTCTTC	CSATTSNEQFF
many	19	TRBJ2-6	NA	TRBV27	TGTGCCAGCAGTTTAAGCTACTGGGACCTAGGGTCTGGGGCCAACGTCCTGACTTTC	CASSLSYWDLGSGANVLTF
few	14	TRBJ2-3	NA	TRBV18	TGTGCCAGCTCACCATTTTTTGAGGCAGATACGCAGTATTTT	CASSPFFEADTQYF
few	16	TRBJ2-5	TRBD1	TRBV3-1	TGTGCCAGCAGCCAGGAGGACAGGGGGTACCAAGAGACCCAGTACTTC	CASSQEDRGYQETQYF
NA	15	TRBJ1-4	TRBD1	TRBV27	TGTGCCAGCAGTCCGTCGACAGGGGCTTGGGAAAAACTGTTTTTT	CASSPSTGAWEKLFF
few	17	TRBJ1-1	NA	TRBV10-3	TGTGCCACGAATGGGCCCCCCGGTGGACAGAGTGGTACTGAAGCTTTCTTT	CATNGPPGGQSGTEAFF
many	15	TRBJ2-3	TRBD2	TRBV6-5	TGTGCCAGCAGTTTCGGCGGGGGGGCCTCAGATACGCAGTATTTT	CASSFGGGASDTQYF
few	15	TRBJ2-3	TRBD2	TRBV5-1	TGCGCCAGCAGCTTGGCGCTAGCGGGCACAGATACGCAGTATTTT	CASSLALAGTDTQYF
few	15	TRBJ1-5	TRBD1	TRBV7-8	TGTGCCAGCAGCCCGGGACAGGATAGCAATCAGCCCCAGCATTTT	CASSPGQDSNQPQHF
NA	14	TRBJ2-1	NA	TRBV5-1	TGCGCCAGCAGCTTCTCCGGGGGTAGCAATGAGCAGTTCTTC	CASSFSGGSNEQFF
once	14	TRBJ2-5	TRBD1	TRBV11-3	TGTGCCAGCAGCGGACGGGACAGCCAAGAGACCCAGTACTTC	CASSGRDSQETQYF
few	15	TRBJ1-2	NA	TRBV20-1	TGCAGTGCTCTCCGGGACCCCCTGAGGATCTATGGCTACACCTTC	CSALRDPLRIYGYTF
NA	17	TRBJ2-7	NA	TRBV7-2	TGTGCCAGCAGCACAATCCCGTGGGGGAGGTTAGGCTACGAGCAGTACTTC	CASSTIPWGRLGYEQYF